This T cell receptor beta chain was sequenced for a study of radiotherapy plus CTLA-4 blockade in lung cancer. Overall study results and limits: Interferon-beta and early blood T cell clone dynamics reportedly predicted response best. TCR clones of tumor origin grew in blood after radiotherapy plus ipilimumab.

Sequencing used immunoSEQ multiplex PCR; TCRdb keeps in-frame clones, though not all of them. Here the sample spans about 87,000 clones, about 88% being singletons. CTLA-4 blockade using ipilimumab, together with focal radiation, was received by patients with chemo-refractory metastatic non-small-cell lung cancer. This clone was detected a few times. Its antigen is unknown. The V gene's germline CDR1 is KGHSH and CDR2 LQKENI. The length of the CDR3 is 14 residues. After removal of 6 bases from V and 7 bases from J, the junction contained 6 bases not matched to a gene. This TCR was sampled from a human donor with non-small cell lung cancer that progressed on radiotherapy plus ipilimumab. The specimen was peripheral blood, collected from a patient treated with radiotherapy plus ipilimumab. V and J are TRBV18 and TRBJ1-6; 7 positions match TRBD1. The CDR3 DNA reads as TGTGCCAGCTCCACGGACAGGATGAATTCACCCCTCCACTTT. It translates to CASSTDRMNSPLHF.